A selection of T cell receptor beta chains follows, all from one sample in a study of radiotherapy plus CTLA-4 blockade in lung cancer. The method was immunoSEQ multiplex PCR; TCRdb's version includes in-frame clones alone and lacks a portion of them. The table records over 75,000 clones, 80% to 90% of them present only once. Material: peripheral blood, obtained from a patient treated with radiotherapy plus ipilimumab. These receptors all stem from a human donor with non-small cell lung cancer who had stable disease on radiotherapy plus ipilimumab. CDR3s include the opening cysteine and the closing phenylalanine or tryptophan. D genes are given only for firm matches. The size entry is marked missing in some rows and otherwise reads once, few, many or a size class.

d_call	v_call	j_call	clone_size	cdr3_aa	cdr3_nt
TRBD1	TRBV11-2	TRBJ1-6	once	CASSPRGQGMTTPLHF	TGTGCCAGCAGCCCCCGAGGACAGGGAATGACGACACCCCTCCACTTT
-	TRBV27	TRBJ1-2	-	CASTPAVGAHGYTF	TGTGCCAGCACCCCAGCGGTCGGAGCCCATGGCTACACCTTC
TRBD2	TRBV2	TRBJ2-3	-	CASWTSGSPDTQYF	TGTGCCAGCTGGACTAGCGGGAGTCCAGATACGCAGTATTTT
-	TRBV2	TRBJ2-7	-	CASRSSDSYEQYF	TGTGCCAGCCGAAGTAGCGACTCCTACGAGCAGTACTTC
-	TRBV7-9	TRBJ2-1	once	CASSLNNEQFF	TGTGCCAGCAGCCTTAACAATGAGCAGTTCTTC
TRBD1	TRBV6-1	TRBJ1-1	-	CASLRDRNTEAFF	TGTGCCAGTCTCCGGGACAGGAACACTGAAGCTTTCTTT
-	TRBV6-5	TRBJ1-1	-	CASSYSDRAEAFF	TGTGCCAGCAGTTACTCGGACAGAGCCGAAGCCTTCTTT
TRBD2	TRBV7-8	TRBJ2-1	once	CASSSRIITSGWPREQFF	TGTGCCAGCAGCTCTCGTATCATTACTAGCGGGTGGCCCCGGGAGCAGTTCTTC
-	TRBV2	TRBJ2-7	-	CASSPTNYEQYF	TGTGCCAGCAGCCCCACGAACTACGAGCAGTACTTC
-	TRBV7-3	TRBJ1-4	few	CASSLGFSEKLFF	TGTGCCAGCAGCTTAGGATTTAGTGAAAAACTGTTTTTT
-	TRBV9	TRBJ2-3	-	CASSGRALPTDTQYF	TGTGCCAGCAGCGGAAGGGCCCTCCCCACAGATACGCAGTATTTT
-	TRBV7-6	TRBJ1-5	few	CASGTGLPNQPQHF	TGTGCCAGCGGCACAGGCCTCCCCAATCAGCCCCAGCATTTT
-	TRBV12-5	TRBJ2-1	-	CASGLCGLECNEQFF	TGTGCTAGTGGTTTGTGCGGGTTAGAGTGCAATGAGCAGTTCTTC
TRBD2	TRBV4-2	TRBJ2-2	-	CASSPSGGLNTGELFF	TGTGCCAGCAGCCCAAGCGGGGGGTTAAACACCGGGGAGCTGTTTTTT
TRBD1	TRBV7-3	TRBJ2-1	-	CASGGQGLENEQFF	TGTGCCAGCGGAGGACAGGGGTTAGAAAATGAGCAGTTCTTC
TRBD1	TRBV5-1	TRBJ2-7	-	CASSLGTGSSYEQYF	TGCGCCAGCAGCTTGGGGACAGGAAGCTCCTACGAGCAGTACTTC
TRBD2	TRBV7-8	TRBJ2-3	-	CASSLSFAGGITDTQYF	TGTGCCAGCAGCTTAAGTTTTGCGGGGGGGATTACAGATACGCAGTATTTT